This entry lists 26 T cell receptor beta chains sequenced from one sample in a study of blood T cell repertoires in COVID-19. Assay: immunoSEQ multiplex PCR; the TCRdb copy retains only in-frame clones and omits some. The data show 300,000 to 350,000 clones, about 90% seen once. Sequencing used peripheral blood. These receptors all stem from a man in his late teens or twenties with active or convalescent COVID-19.

V usage is TRBV27 and J usage is TRBJ2-1; 9 nucleotides match TRBD2. CDR3 length: 15 residues. V lost 4 bases and J lost 9; bases outside the gene matches: 10. The germline V gene encodes CDR1 MNHEY and CDR2 SMNVEV (reference sequence). The CDR3 spells CASSYLGGRAPEQFF. CDR3 nucleotides: TGTGCCAGCAGTTACCTCGGCGGGAGGGCCCCTGAGCAGTTCTTC.

The gene calls are TRBV9 and TRBJ1-1; D gene uncertain. Looked up from germline, CDR1 is SGDLS and CDR2 is YYNGEE. Trimming stripped 0 bases from V and 1 base from J, with 7 bases between. The CDR3 totals 14 residues. The CDR3 here is CASSVDEGNTEAFF. The CDR3 DNA is TGTGCCAGCAGCGTAGATGAGGGGAACACTGAAGCTTTCTTT.

The chain has TRBV2 and TRBJ2-1; 9 positions agree with TRBD2. V lost 5 bases and J lost 15; bases outside the gene matches: 17. The CDR3 has 15 residues. Germline V CDR1 and CDR2: SNHLY, FYNNEI. CDR3 in DNA: TGTGCCAGCAGTCCCAGCGGGGGGCTAGCGGCCACGTTGTTCTTC. Its translation: CASSPSGGLAATLFF.

CDR3 DNA sequence: TGTGCCAGCAGTGAAGGCGGACAGGGGGCCGAAGAGCAGTACTTC. Residues: CASSEGGQGAEEQYF. This sequence joins TRBV6-1 and TRBJ2-7, with 11 positions matching TRBD1. Germline values: CDR1 MNHNS, CDR2 SASEGT. CDR3 size: 15 residues. V was pared by 1 base and J by 7 bases, with 6 bases of the junction left unmatched.

This clone was observed a single time. The gene calls are TRBV5-5 and TRBJ2-7; no firm D call. Per germline, CDR1 SGHKS and CDR2 YYEKEE (reference sequence). This CDR3 contains 13 residues. The V end lost 0 bases, the J end lost 2 bases, and 6 bases lay between the germline ends. CDR3 sequence reads: CASSLDLAYEQYF. CDR3 sequence (DNA): TGTGCCAGCAGCTTGGACTTAGCCTACGAGCAGTACTTC. Drawing the rest from reference TRBV5-5 and TRBJ2-7, the complete variable domain is DAGVTQSPTHLIKTRGQQVTLRCSPISGHKSVSWYQQVLGQGPQFIFQYYEKEERGRGNFPDRFSARQFPNYSSELNVNALLLGDSALYLCASSLDLAYEQYFGPGTRLTVT.

This sequence joins TRBV19 and TRBJ1-5, with no clear D. CDR1 and CDR2 from the germline V gene are LNHDA and SQIVND (reference sequence). The CDR3 covers 14 residues. The V gene lost 5 bases and the J gene lost 0 bases, with 8 bases spanning the gap. Here the CDR3 DNA reads TGTGCCAGTAGTCCCAGACTTAGCAATCAGCCCCAGCATTTT. It translates to CASSPRLSNQPQHF.

This sequence joins TRBV18 and TRBJ2-7; no firm D call. V shed 2 bases and J shed 6 bases, with 8 bases lying between them. CDR1 and CDR2 (germline): KGHSH, LQKENI. This CDR3 region has 12 residues. CDR3 sequence: CASSPTQFEQYF. In DNA form, the CDR3 reads TGTGCCAGCTCACCAACACAGTTCGAGCAGTACTTC.

The rearrangement uses TRBV5-6 and TRBJ1-3, with TRBD1 identical over 7 bases. J was trimmed by 4 bases and V by 10 bases; bases with no gene match: 11. The CDR3 has 14 amino acids. Germline CDR1 and CDR2: SGHDT and YYEEEE. The CDR3 here is CASSHRGYGNTIYF. CDR3 nucleotides: TGTGCCTCCTCCCACAGGGGCTACGGAAACACCATATATTTT.

V gene TRBV4-1 combines with J gene TRBJ2-7; 7 positions match TRBD1. Trimming at V came to 2 bases and at J to 3 bases, leaving 1 base not matched to a gene. The CDR3 contains 13 residues. Germline V CDR1 and CDR2: MGHRA, YSYEKL. The CDR3 DNA reads TGCGCCAGCAGCCAAAACAGGGGCTACGAGCAGTACTTC. Its translation is CASSQNRGYEQYF.

The J gene is TRBJ2-7, the V gene TRBV5-1; 8 bases fit TRBD2. There are 16 residues in the CDR3. Losses at the gene ends were 2 bases for V and 2 bases for J; bases not matched to a gene: 9. Germline V lookup: CDR1 SGHRS, CDR2 YFSETQ. The CDR3 reads CASSFVTSGATYEQYF. As DNA, the CDR3 is TGCGCCAGCAGCTTTGTTACTAGCGGCGCGACCTACGAGCAGTACTTC.

The chain has TRBV7-2 and TRBJ2-7, with 10 bases aligning to TRBD2. This CDR3 has 15 residues. V trimming: 5 bases; J trimming: 3 bases; junction bases outside the gene matches: 7. Germline assignment: CDR1 SGHTA and CDR2 FQGNSA. The CDR3 DNA is TGTGCCAGCAGCCCGACTAGCGGGCTATTCTACGAGCAGTACTTC. Amino acid sequence: CASSPTSGLFYEQYF.

The V gene is TRBV4-1, the J gene TRBJ2-3; 12 bases map to TRBD2. Unmatched junction bases numbered 3, after V lost 3 bases and J lost 2 bases. CDR1 and CDR2 from the germline V gene are MGHRA and YSYEKL. The CDR3 is 16 residues long. The CDR3 here is CASSHGLAGLTDTQYF. DNA of the CDR3: TGCGCCAGCAGCCACGGACTAGCGGGGCTCACAGATACGCAGTATTTT.

This sequence joins TRBV9 and TRBJ1-3; 7 bases fit TRBD1. The germline gives CDR1 SGDLS, CDR2 YYNGEE. J was trimmed by 4 bases and V by 4 bases; bases with no gene match: 5. This CDR3 is built from 14 residues. CDR3 sequence: CASSPGGQGNTIYF. Written as DNA, the CDR3 is TGTGCCAGCAGCCCAGGGGGACAGGGAAACACCATATATTTT.

V and J are TRBV19 and TRBJ2-7, with TRBD1 as a possible D gene (6 bases). V lost 5 bases, J lost 3 bases, and 8 bases lay in between. The CDR3 consists of 12 residues. Germline V gives CDR1 LNHDA, CDR2 SQIVND (reference sequence). Here the CDR3 DNA reads TGTGCCAGTAGTCCACAGGGCTACGAGCAGTACTTC. It yields the protein CASSPQGYEQYF.

This chain uses TRBV3-1 (or the pseudogene TRBV3-2) with TRBJ2-6; the D gene is possibly TRBD1 (6 bases). The CDR3 runs 19 residues. Germline CDR1 reads LGHDT; CDR2 reads YNNKEL (reference sequence). Trimming took 4 bases from V and 3 from J, leaving 22 bases between them. The CDR3 bases are TGTGCCAGCAGCCCAGGTCCAGGGGAACTTCGGCGTGGGGCCAACGTCCTGACTTTC. Translation: CASSPGPGELRRGANVLTF.

This clone was seen a single time. The gene calls are TRBV5-4 and TRBJ2-3; 7 bases line up with TRBD2. The J segment lost 1 base and the V segment lost 4 bases, leaving 6 bases of the junction unmatched. Germline CDR1 is SGHNT and CDR2 is YYREEE (reference sequence). The CDR3 totals 15 residues. The CDR3 reads CASSRTRPGTDTQYF. The CDR3 DNA reads as TGTGCCAGCAGCCGGACTAGACCTGGCACAGATACGCAGTATTTT.

This clone was seen more than once but under ten times. The chain combines TRBV4-1 with TRBJ2-7, with TRBD1 as a possible D gene (6 bases). The CDR3 covers 14 residues. Deletions cut 3 bases from V and 3 bases from J, with 12 bases between. Germline CDR1 MGHRA, CDR2 YSYEKL. The CDR3 sequence: CASSQKGQVYEQYF. The CDR3 DNA is TGCGCCAGCAGCCAGAAGGGACAAGTCTACGAGCAGTACTTC.

The CDR3 DNA sequence: TGTGCCAGCAGCCCTAGGGACACCTTGTACTCCTACGAGCAGTACTTC. It specifies CASSPRDTLYSYEQYF. The chain recombines TRBV7-9 with TRBJ2-7, with a weak D call TRBD1 (6 bases). V was cut by 5 bases and J by 0 bases, with 17 bases left in between. This CDR3 is built from 16 residues. Germline lookup yields CDR1 SEHNR and CDR2 FQNEAQ (reference sequence).

The rearrangement uses TRBV28 and TRBJ1-2, with 8 bases fitting TRBD1. CDR3 length equals 16 residues. Germline trimming cut 7 bases from V and 0 bases from J; bases unmatched to any gene: 10. Germline V gives CDR1 MDHEN, CDR2 SYDVKM. The CDR3 protein is CASTNPRTGTNYGYTF. CDR3 DNA: TGTGCCAGCACCAATCCGCGGACAGGGACTAACTATGGCTACACCTTC.

The chain couples TRBV4-1 to TRBJ1-1; tentative D call: TRBD1 (5 bases). Trimming pared 4 bases from V and 6 bases from J, leaving 15 bases between. This CDR3 is built from 14 residues. Germline V gene sequence: CDR1 MGHRA, CDR2 YSYEKL. The DNA of the CDR3 is TGCGCCAGCAGCCGTTGGGGGGTCCAGGCTGAAGCTTTCTTT. It translates to CASSRWGVQAEAFF.

The chain joins TRBV7-9 to TRBJ2-1; TRBD2 aligns across 7 bases. CDR3 length equals 16 residues. The V gene's germline CDR1 is SEHNR and CDR2 FQNEAQ (reference sequence). V was pared by 4 bases and J by 8 bases, with 14 bases of the junction left unmatched. The CDR3, as DNA: TGTGCCAGCAGCTCTGCCCCTAGCGGAGGGGACCATGAGCAGTTCTTC. This encodes CASSSAPSGGDHEQFF.

The gene calls are TRBV11-3 and TRBJ2-2; D is uncertain. CDR1 and CDR2 from the germline V gene are SGHNT and YENEEA. Trimming pared 0 bases from V and 7 bases from J, leaving 3 bases between. The CDR3 is 12 residues long. The DNA for the CDR3 is TGTGCCAGCAGCTTAGATATCGGGGAGCTGTTTTTT. This encodes CASSLDIGELFF.

This clone appeared a single time. The CDR3 coding sequence is TGCGCCAGCAGCTTGGGGCCAGTAGGAGACTACAATGAGCAGTTCTTC. Its translation: CASSLGPVGDYNEQFF. The chain links TRBV5-1 to TRBJ2-1; D unclear. There are 16 residues in the CDR3. The V gene's germline CDR1 is SGHRS and CDR2 YFSETQ. V dropped 0 bases and J dropped 3 bases, with 13 bases sitting between them.

The J gene is TRBJ1-5, the V gene TRBV6-9; D uncertain. The CDR3 totals 15 residues. Trimming left V 0 bases short and J 7 bases short, with 13 bases between. The germline V gene encodes CDR1 MNHGY and CDR2 SVAAGI. CDR3 region: CASSYSIRSGQPQHF. CDR3 nucleotides: TGTGCCAGCAGTTATTCGATTCGTTCCGGGCAGCCCCAGCATTTT.

V and J are TRBV27 and TRBJ1-6; 9 bases are a match to TRBD1. The CDR3 sequence is 13 residues long. The V gene's germline CDR1 is MNHEY and CDR2 SMNVEV (reference sequence). J gave up 7 bases and V 7 bases, and 2 bases lay outside the gene matches. CDR3 sequence (DNA): TGTGCCAGCAAGGGGACAGGGAATTCACCCCTCCACTTT. Translation gives CASKGTGNSPLHF.

This chain links TRBV6-5 with TRBJ2-1; 10 bases are a match to TRBD1. This CDR3 has 10 amino acids. Trimming took 5 bases from V and 15 from J; bases not matched to a gene: 1. CDR1 and CDR2 from the germline V gene are MNHEY and SVGAGI. The CDR3: CASSRDRGFF. The CDR3 coding sequence is TGTGCCAGCAGTCGGGACAGGGGGTTCTTC.